A single sample is the source of the 25 T cell receptor beta chains below, sequenced in a study of T cell responses to AZD1222 COVID-19 vaccine (dated by TCRdb to the early 2020s). Libraries were built with the immunoSEQ multiplex PCR assay. TCRdb provides this immuneACCESS table in a form limited to in-frame rearrangements. Some clones are lacking; in checked studies, under half of them reflect an unresolved V gene, and why the rest are absent is not known. Here the sample has approximately 200,000 clones; approximately 94% occur a single time. The top ten hold 1.7% of the sample. The time point label for this specimen denotes: about 28 days (+/-7) after the second vaccine dose. The treatment or condition tag for this specimen amounts to: meningococcal conjugate vaccine given as trial control. The sample was peripheral blood, taken 28 days after the second dose of the MenACWY control vaccine. Receptors originate from an adult who received the MenACWY meningococcal vaccine as a control.

This chain joins TRBV28 and TRBJ1-6; D is undetermined. V lost 6 bases, J lost 7 bases, and 7 bases lay in between. The CDR3 runs to 12 residues. Germline V lookup: CDR1 MDHEN, CDR2 SYDVKM. This CDR3 reads CASRALNSPLHF. The CDR3 DNA reads TGTGCCAGCAGGGCCCTAAATTCACCCCTCCACTTT.

In the case of this clone: Sequence at one end of the junction differs from germline and may be a read error. This chain links TRBV7-7 with TRBJ2-2; D may be TRBD2 (5 bases). The CDR3 loop spans 14 amino acids. Germline V lookup: CDR1 SSHAT, CDR2 FNYEAQ (reference sequence). In DNA, the CDR3 is TGTGCTAGCAGCTTATTAGAGGGAACCGGGGAGCTGTTTTTT. This sequence encodes CASSLLEGTGELFF. Full variable domain (missing parts from reference TRBV7-7 and TRBJ2-2): GAGVSQSPRYKVTKRGQDVTLRCDPISSHATLYWYQQALGQGPEFLTYFNYEAQPDKSGLPSDRFSAERPEGSISTLTIQRTEQRDSAMYRCASSLLEGTGELFFGEGSRLTVL.

The V call is TRBV19, the J call TRBJ1-1; TRBD1 is a possible D gene (6 bases). V was trimmed by 1 base and J by 3 bases, leaving 18 bases between them. The CDR3 is 17 residues long. Per the germline V gene, CDR1 is LNHDA and CDR2 is SQIVND (reference sequence). CDR3 residues: CASSIAPPDRRHTEAFF. The CDR3 DNA reads as TGTGCCAGTAGTATAGCCCCCCCCGACAGGCGGCACACTGAAGCTTTCTTT.

The V gene is TRBV6-5, the J gene TRBJ2-2; 10 nucleotides match TRBD1. CDR1 MNHEY and CDR2 SVGAGI come from the germline V gene. V trimming: 6 bases; J trimming: 5 bases; junction bases outside the gene matches: 6. The CDR3 is made up of 15 amino acids. The DNA for the CDR3 is TGTGCCAGCAGCCCAGGACAGGGGGGAACCGGGGAGCTGTTTTTT. Protein sequence: CASSPGQGGTGELFF.

The chain is built from TRBV11-2 and TRBJ2-1, with D unclear. CDR1 is SGHAT and CDR2 is FQNNGV in the germline V gene. The CDR3 is 13 residues long. V was trimmed by 4 bases and J by 10 bases, leaving 14 bases between them. CDR3: CASSSPDLQEQFF. The CDR3 coding sequence is TGTGCCAGCAGCTCGCCAGACCTCCAGGAGCAGTTCTTC.

V is TRBV9 and J is TRBJ2-5; tentative D call: TRBD1 (6 bases). Trimming left V 4 bases short and J 5 bases short, with 12 bases between. The CDR3 spans 13 residues. Germline V CDR1 and CDR2: SGDLS, YYNGEE. The CDR3 sequence: CASSSTGYETQYF. In DNA form, the CDR3 reads TGTGCCAGCAGCTCAACAGGGTACGAGACCCAGTACTTC.

The V gene is TRBV5-4, the J gene TRBJ2-1; maybe TRBD2 (5 bases). V was shortened by 0 bases and J by 7 bases, with 8 bases between the two germline ends. The CDR3 runs to 13 residues. Looked up from germline, CDR1 is SGHNT and CDR2 is YYREEE (reference sequence). In nucleotides, the CDR3 is TGTGCCAGCAGCTTGGCGTCGGGGAATGAGCAGTTCTTC. This gives the protein CASSLASGNEQFF.

The chain combines TRBV23-1 with TRBJ2-2, with a possible D match to TRBD2 (6 bases). TRBV23-1 is treated as an ORF (open reading frame) with a function not yet certain. Between the trimmed V and J ends, which lost 0 bases and 1 base, there was a span of 9 bases. This CDR3 has 16 amino acids. Here the CDR3 reads CASSQSGRQNTGELFF. As DNA, the CDR3 is TGCGCCAGCAGTCAATCGGGGAGGCAGAACACCGGGGAGCTGTTTTTT.

The rearrangement links TRBV5-1 to TRBJ2-3; the match to TRBD2 covers 9 bases. V shed 0 bases and J 3 bases; nucleotides not matched to a gene: 2. There are 15 residues in the CDR3. Germline CDR1 reads SGHRS; CDR2 reads YFSETQ. This chain's CDR3 is CASSLEGLATDTQYF. For the CDR3, the DNA is TGCGCCAGCAGCTTGGAGGGACTAGCTACAGATACGCAGTATTTT.

The J gene is TRBJ2-4, the V gene TRBV19; unclear D gene. Germline-derived CDR1 and CDR2 are LNHDA and SQIVND (reference sequence). V was trimmed by 7 bases and J by 1 base, leaving 17 bases between them. This CDR3 contains 16 residues. The DNA of the CDR3 is TGTGCCAGTAACCCCGGACCACCACAGGCCAAAAACATTCAGTACTTC. Amino acid sequence: CASNPGPPQAKNIQYF.

A note on this clone: The sample contains more than one DNA sequence encoding this CDR3. The rearrangement uses TRBV5-4 and TRBJ2-5; the D gene is possibly TRBD1 (5 bases). Per the germline V gene, CDR1 is SGHNT and CDR2 is YYREEE (reference sequence). This CDR3 contains 12 residues. The V end was cut by 0 bases, the J end by 5 bases, with 5 bases between. CDR3: CASSLAGETQYF. CDR3 DNA: TGTGCCAGCAGCTTGGCAGGGGAGACCCAGTACTTC.

Points on this clone: In the same sample, other DNA sequences code for this CDR3. CDR3 DNA sequence: TGTGCCAGCAGCGTTTCCGGAAATAGCAATCAGCCCCAGCATTTT. This gives the protein CASSVSGNSNQPQHF. J is TRBJ1-5 and V is TRBV9, with D unclear. Trimming took off 2 bases at V and 0 bases at J, with 9 bases between the two ends. Germline CDR1 SGDLS, CDR2 YYNGEE. This CDR3 has 15 residues.

V gene TRBV7-3 combines with J gene TRBJ1-1, with D tentatively TRBD1 (6 bases). The V end lost 0 bases, the J end lost 7 bases, and 21 bases lay between the germline ends. This CDR3 comprises 17 residues. Germline V CDR1 and CDR2: SGHTA, FQGTGA. CDR3 sequence (DNA): TGTGCCAGCAGCTTAACTTCGGGGGCAGGAGTTACGGGTGAAGCTTTCTTT. The encoded protein is CASSLTSGAGVTGEAFF. The full variable domain, with the rest looked up from reference TRBV7-3 and TRBJ1-1, is GAGVSQTPSNKVTEKGKYVELRCDPISGHTALYWYRQSLGQGPEFLIYFQGTGAADDSGLPNDRFFAVRPEGSVSTLKIQRTERGDSAVYLCASSLTSGAGVTGEAFFGQGTRLTVV.

The chain uses TRBV5-1 and TRBJ1-1; D is unclear. The CDR3 consists of 18 residues. The V gene lost 0 bases and the J gene lost 1 base, with 19 bases spanning the gap. CDR1 and CDR2 from the germline V gene are SGHRS and YFSETQ. DNA of the CDR3: TGCGCCAGCAGCTTGGTGGCTAACCCCCCGAGGACGAACACTGAAGCTTTCTTT. It encodes CASSLVANPPRTNTEAFF. The complete variable domain, with remaining parts taken from reference TRBV5-1 and TRBJ1-1, reads KAGVTQTPRYLIKTRGQQVTLSCSPISGHRSVSWYQQTPGQGLQFLFEYFSETQRNKGNFPGRFSGRQFSNSRSEMNVSTLELGDSALYLCASSLVANPPRTNTEAFFGQGTRLTVV.

The chain employs TRBV5-6 and TRBJ2-7; a possible D gene is TRBD2 (6 bases). CDR3 length: 13 residues. The germline V gene has CDR1 SGHDT and CDR2 YYEEEE. Trimming removed 1 base at V and 4 bases at J, with 9 bases between. The CDR3 sequence is CASSLSAGYEQYF. CDR3 nucleotide sequence: TGTGCCAGCAGCTTGTCGGCGGGATACGAGCAGTACTTC.

The chain combines TRBV28 with TRBJ2-1; D is perhaps TRBD1 or TRBD2 (5 bases each). From germline, CDR1 is MDHEN and CDR2 SYDVKM. The CDR3 contains 15 residues. V dropped 5 bases and J dropped 7 bases, with 18 bases sitting between them. CDR3 in amino acids: CASSTLGVPTNEQFF. The CDR3 DNA sequence: TGTGCCAGCAGTACCCTGGGGGTCCCCACTAATGAGCAGTTCTTC.

The chain recombines TRBV2 with TRBJ2-7, with D perhaps matching TRBD1 (5 bases). CDR3 length equals 16 residues. Germline values: CDR1 SNHLY, CDR2 FYNNEI. The V end was cut by 5 bases, the J end by 0 bases, with 17 bases between. The CDR3 here is CASSPGWGDSSYEQYF. CDR3 nucleotide sequence: TGTGCCAGCAGTCCCGGATGGGGCGATAGCTCCTACGAGCAGTACTTC.

The chain is built from TRBV7-9 and TRBJ2-7; D may match TRBD1 or TRBD2 (5 bases each). Germline V gene lookup returns CDR1 SEHNR and CDR2 FQNEAQ (reference sequence). V dropped 2 bases and J dropped 0 bases, with 14 bases sitting between them. The length of the CDR3 is 16 residues. This CDR3 is CASSLPTGRGSYEQYF. In DNA, the CDR3 is TGTGCCAGCAGCTTACCCACAGGACGGGGCTCCTACGAGCAGTACTTC.

The chain uses TRBV7-9 and TRBJ1-1, with a weak D call TRBD1 (5 bases). The CDR3 sequence is 14 residues long. V shed 7 bases and J shed 4 bases, with 16 bases lying between them. CDR1 is SEHNR, CDR2 FQNEAQ, per germline (reference sequence). The CDR3 coding sequence is TGTGCCAGCACCGGGGGGTGGGGTGGCACTGAAGCTTTCTTT. Its protein product is CASTGGWGGTEAFF. The full variable domain, rest sourced from reference TRBV7-9 and TRBJ1-1, is DTGVSQNPRHKITKRGQNVTFRCDPISEHNRLYWYRQTLGQGPEFLTYFQNEAQLEKSRLLSDRFSAERPKGSFSTLEIQRTEQGDSAMYLCASTGGWGGTEAFFGQGTRLTVV.

The chain joins TRBV3-1 (or the pseudogene TRBV3-2) to TRBJ1-2, with 8 bases matching TRBD1. The CDR3 is made up of 14 amino acids. Trimming took 4 bases from V and 4 from J; bases not matched to a gene: 5. The germline V gene has CDR1 LGHDT and CDR2 YNNKEL (reference sequence). The CDR3 DNA sequence: TGTGCCAGCAGCCTTCGACAGGGGAGCTATGGCTACACCTTC. The encoded protein is CASSLRQGSYGYTF.

The V and J genes are TRBV7-3 and TRBJ2-7; D possibly corresponds to TRBD2 (5 bases). The germline CDR1 and CDR2 sequences are SGHTA and FQGTGA. V was cut by 2 bases and J by 0 bases, with 8 bases left in between. CDR3 length equals 14 residues. The CDR3 nucleotides read TGTGCCAGCAGCTTAGGAGGCGGCTCCTACGAGCAGTACTTC. This encodes CASSLGGGSYEQYF.

The chain joins TRBV9 to TRBJ2-3; 7 bases are shared with TRBD2. V trimming: 7 bases; J trimming: 2 bases; junction bases outside the gene matches: 7. The CDR3 contains 14 residues. CDR1 is SGDLS, CDR2 YYNGEE, per germline. The CDR3 bases are TGTGCCAGCGGAACTAGCGCATCCACAGATACGCAGTATTTT. It translates to CASGTSASTDTQYF.

V gene TRBV27 combines with J gene TRBJ2-7; tentative D call: TRBD1 (5 bases). The V gene's germline CDR1 is MNHEY and CDR2 SMNVEV (reference sequence). V lost 7 bases and J lost 3, with 13 bases in between. This CDR3 contains 13 residues. Written as DNA, the CDR3 is TGTGCCAGCAAGGGGATACAAGGCTACGAGCAGTACTTC. It specifies CASKGIQGYEQYF.

This clone was seen a handful of times. The gene calls are TRBV6-5 and TRBJ1-2, with 7 nucleotides matching TRBD1. The V segment lost 1 base and the J segment 6 bases; nucleotides outside the gene matches: 8. CDR1 and CDR2 from the germline V gene are MNHEY and SVGAGI. The length of the CDR3 is 15 residues. Written as DNA, the CDR3 is TGTGCCAGCAGTTACTTGGCAGGGGGGTTCGATGGCTACACCTTC. Its translation: CASSYLAGGFDGYTF.

The chain combines TRBV11-2 with TRBJ2-7; 9 bases fit TRBD1. The V and J ends lost 1 base and 4 bases, in that order; junction bases with no gene match: 2. Per the germline V gene, CDR1 is SGHAT and CDR2 is FQNNGV. This CDR3 contains 14 residues. CDR3: CASSLVGQGYEQYF. CDR3 nucleotide sequence: TGTGCCAGCAGCTTAGTCGGACAGGGGTACGAGCAGTACTTC.